One and the same sample provided the 12 T cell receptor beta chains below, sequenced in a study of T cell responses to AZD1222 COVID-19 vaccine (dated by TCRdb to the early 2020s). The intended sense of this specimen's time point label: baseline before first vaccination. Libraries were made using the immunoSEQ multiplex PCR assay. TCRdb mirrors the immuneACCESS table, restricted to in-frame sequences. Some clones are absent from its copies; in checked studies, under half trace to an unresolved V gene, and the reason for the others is unknown. The sample data list fewer than 120,000 clones, and about nine tenths of these were observed just once. The ten biggest clones cover around 1.7% of the sample. The specimen comprised peripheral blood, sampled on day 0 of AZD1222 vaccination. The receptors originated from an adult in good health.

This chain links TRBV6-2 or TRBV6-3 with TRBJ1-5; D gene uncertain. The germline V gene encodes CDR1 MNHEY and CDR2 SVGEGT. Trimming pared 1 base from V and 0 bases from J, leaving 7 bases between. This CDR3 has 15 amino acids. The CDR3 bases are TGTGCCAGCAGTTACTACGGAAATAGCAATCAGCCCCAGCATTTT. Protein sequence: CASSYYGNSNQPQHF.

The rearrangement links TRBV27 to TRBJ2-7; D is possibly TRBD2 (6 bases). V was pared by 6 bases and J by 0 bases, with 15 bases between. CDR1 and CDR2 (germline): MNHEY, SMNVEV (reference sequence). This CDR3 has 15 residues. CDR3: CASRGGARSSYEQYF. The CDR3 coding sequence is TGTGCCAGCAGAGGAGGGGCGCGTAGCTCCTACGAGCAGTACTTC.

The chain combines TRBV5-4 with TRBJ2-3; perhaps D is TRBD1 or TRBD2 (7 bases each). V lost 3 bases and J lost 1, with 21 bases in between. The CDR3 runs 18 residues. Germline V gene data show CDR1 as SGHNT and CDR2 as YYREEE (reference sequence). In nucleotides, the CDR3 is TGTGCCAGCAGCTCGTCGACCGGGGGGACAGTCGGCACAGATACGCAGTATTTT. Residues: CASSSSTGGTVGTDTQYF.

The chain couples TRBV13 to TRBJ1-1; D might be TRBD1 (5 bases). Between the trimmed V and J ends, which lost 5 bases and 5 bases, there was a span of 12 bases. There are 13 residues in the CDR3. The V gene's germline CDR1 is PRHDT and CDR2 FYEKMQ (reference sequence). The CDR3 is CASSPSGDTEAFF. CDR3 nucleotides: TGTGCCAGCAGCCCCTCGGGGGATACTGAAGCTTTCTTT.

This chain joins TRBV18 and TRBJ1-1, with 9 nucleotides matching TRBD1. V was clipped by 4 bases and J by 3 bases; unmatched bases: 12. Germline loops: CDR1 KGHSH, CDR2 LQKENI. The CDR3 consists of 17 residues. The CDR3 reads CASSHTTGGNGYTEAFF. CDR3 nucleotides: TGTGCCAGCTCACACACCACAGGGGGCAATGGGTACACTGAAGCTTTCTTT. The variable domain in full, completed from reference TRBV18 and TRBJ1-1, reads NAGVMQNPRHLVRRRGQEARLRCSPMKGHSHVYWYRQLPEEGLKFMVYLQKENIIDESGMPKERFSAEFPKEGPSILRIQQVVRGDSAAYFCASSHTTGGNGYTEAFFGQGTRLTVV.

The CDR3 sequence is CASSVAPGGGYGYTF. In DNA form, the CDR3 reads TGTGCCAGCAGCGTAGCCCCTGGAGGGGGCTATGGCTACACCTTC. The chain uses TRBV9 and TRBJ1-2, with D perhaps matching TRBD1 (6 bases). The germline V gene has CDR1 SGDLS and CDR2 YYNGEE. The CDR3 is 15 residues long. V was trimmed by 0 bases and J by 4 bases, leaving 13 bases between them.

The genes are TRBV6-5 and TRBJ1-2; D is perhaps TRBD1 (5 bases). The CDR3 is 13 residues long. The germline CDR1 and CDR2 sequences are MNHEY and SVGAGI. With 7 bases removed from V and 2 bases from J, the gap between germline ends came to 11 bases. CDR3 nucleotides: TGTGCCAGCAACCTACACAGGAACTATGGCTACACCTTC. This codes for CASNLHRNYGYTF.

The chain links TRBV5-6 to TRBJ1-4, with D perhaps matching TRBD1 (5 bases). This CDR3 is 18 amino acids long. The germline V and J ends were trimmed by 2 bases and 4 bases, with 21 bases remaining between them. Germline V gene data show CDR1 as SGHDT and CDR2 as YYEEEE. The CDR3 loop is CASSFLRAQPPNNEKLFF. The DNA of the CDR3 is TGTGCCAGCAGCTTCCTCAGGGCGCAACCACCGAATAATGAAAAACTGTTTTTT. Together with reference TRBV5-6 and TRBJ1-4, the CDR3 gives the full variable domain: DAGVTQSPTHLIKTRGQQVTLRCSPKSGHDTVSWYQQALGQGPQFIFQYYEEEERQRGNFPDRFSGHQFPNYSSELNVNALLLGDSALYLCASSFLRAQPPNNEKLFFGSGTQLSVL.

V is TRBV5-1 and J is TRBJ2-7; TRBD2 matches at 8 bases. V was clipped by 4 bases and J by 6 bases; unmatched bases: 12. CDR1 and CDR2 (germline): SGHRS, YFSETQ. The CDR3 consists of 15 residues. The CDR3 sequence is CASSAPGLGPPEQYF. CDR3 DNA: TGCGCCAGCAGCGCCCCGGGACTAGGACCCCCCGAGCAGTACTTC.

The CDR3 here is CSVVGARQNYEQYF. DNA of the CDR3: TGCAGCGTTGTCGGTGCCCGACAAAACTACGAGCAGTACTTC. The genes are TRBV29-1 and TRBJ2-7; the D is unclear. Germline loops: CDR1 SQVTM, CDR2 ANQGSEA. CDR3 length equals 14 residues. The V end lost 4 bases, the J end lost 3 bases, and 16 bases lay between the germline ends.

This rearrangement joins TRBV3-1 (or the pseudogene TRBV3-2) to TRBJ2-7; TRBD2 is a possible D gene (6 bases). Per the germline V gene, CDR1 is LGHDT and CDR2 is YNNKEL (reference sequence). Deletions cut 4 bases from V and 4 bases from J, with 17 bases between. There are 15 residues in the CDR3. In DNA, the CDR3 is TGTGCCAGCAGCCCCGGGCGGGAAGTCAGGTACGAGCAGTACTTC. This translates into CASSPGREVRYEQYF.

V usage is TRBV5-6 and J usage is TRBJ2-7, with D possibly being TRBD2 (5 bases). Germline V lookup: CDR1 SGHDT, CDR2 YYEEEE. The length of the CDR3 is 14 residues. Trimming shortened V by 4 bases and J by 4 bases, and 15 bases separated the two germline ends. The DNA for the CDR3 is TGTGCCAGCAGCCGCAGAGGGTTCTCGTACGAGCAGTACTTC. Protein product: CASSRRGFSYEQYF.